These 16 T cell receptor beta chains were all obtained from the same sample, sequenced in a study of T cells in Graves' hyperthyroidism and ophthalmopathy. Authors of the study amplified TCR beta CDR3 regions from RNA transcripts. The HTBI set primed first-round TCR CDR3 RT-PCR. Each CDR3 protein is one row after TCRdb ran MiXCR on the multiplex PCR reads. This table has 250,000 or so distinct CDR3 sequences, about 14% appearing once. The specimen sequenced was blood. All receptors derive from a woman aged 40 to 50 with Graves' hyperthyroidism that later progressed to Graves' ophthalmopathy.

The genes are TRBV2 and TRBJ2-7, with D perhaps given as TRBD1 or TRBD2 (5 bases each). CDR1 and CDR2 from the germline V gene are SNHLY and FYNNEI. Trimming took 6 bases from V and 4 from J, leaving 19 bases between them. The CDR3 spans 15 residues. Here the CDR3 DNA reads TGTGCCAGCAGGGCCCCGGGGCCGGGCTTGTACGAGCAGTACTTC. Its protein product is CASRAPGPGLYEQYF.

This clonotype came up many times. The V gene is TRBV29-1, the J gene TRBJ1-2; D is undetermined. The germline V and J ends were trimmed by 4 bases and 2 bases, with 8 bases remaining between them. The V gene's germline CDR1 is SQVTM and CDR2 ANQGSEA. The CDR3 runs to 12 residues. This CDR3 is CSVVGGNYGYTF. CDR3 sequence (DNA): TGCAGCGTTGTAGGAGGAAACTATGGCTACACCTTC.

This clonotype was picked up many times. The chain is built from TRBV7-9 and TRBJ2-1; 7 nucleotides agree with TRBD2. V dropped 1 base and J dropped 13; count of bases not matched to a gene: 7. Germline values: CDR1 SEHNR, CDR2 FQNEAQ (reference sequence). The CDR3 contains 13 residues. The CDR3 region is CASSLGLAWPQFF. Here the CDR3 DNA reads TGTGCCAGCAGCTTAGGACTAGCATGGCCTCAGTTCTTC.

This clonotype was recorded many times. The chain joins TRBV18 to TRBJ2-7, with a tentative D call TRBD1 (7 bases). CDR1 KGHSH and CDR2 LQKENI come from the germline V gene. Between the trimmed V and J ends, which lost 0 bases and 5 bases, there was a span of 11 bases. CDR3 length: 14 residues. The CDR3 coding sequence is TGTGCCAGCTCACCACCGCCAGGGGGGAACGAGCAGTACTTC. It translates to CASSPPPGGNEQYF.

This clonotype has ten or more counts. The chain combines TRBV2 with TRBJ1-4; D remains ambiguous. This CDR3 has 14 amino acids. Germline CDR1 reads SNHLY; CDR2 reads FYNNEI. V lost 5 bases and J lost 8, with 15 bases in between. CDR3 nucleotide sequence: TGTGCCAGCAGTAACGGGGTTGTTATCGAAAAACTGTTTTTT. Translation: CASSNGVVIEKLFF.

Comment on this clonotype: Since a much larger clone is just one base distant, this may be a read error. V and J are TRBV5-1 and TRBJ1-3; TRBD1 might be the D (5 bases). The germline V and J ends were trimmed by 7 bases and 2 bases, with 13 bases remaining between them. The CDR3 is made up of 14 amino acids. Germline loops: CDR1 SGHRS, CDR2 YFSETQ. The CDR3 reads CASGHGTAGNTIYF. The CDR3 DNA follows: TGCGCCAGCGGCCACGGGACGGCTGGAAACACCATATATTTT.

The J gene is TRBJ2-7, the V gene TRBV30; 13 bases map to TRBD2. Germline V CDR1 and CDR2: GTSNPN, SVGIG (reference sequence). Trimming took 3 bases from V and 7 from J; bases not matched to a gene: 6. The CDR3 is 14 amino acids. For the CDR3, the DNA is TGTGCCTGGAGACTAGCGGGAGGGAGCCGGGAGCAGTACTTC. It specifies CAWRLAGGSREQYF.

The chain combines TRBV19 with TRBJ1-2, with 11 bases lining up with TRBD1. The CDR3 runs to 16 residues. Trimming cost V 3 bases and J 0 bases; bases outside gene matches: 3. Germline CDR1 reads LNHDA; CDR2 reads SQIVND (reference sequence). This CDR3 reads CASSIGTGGSNYGYTF. In DNA, the CDR3 is TGTGCCAGTAGTATTGGGACAGGGGGATCTAACTATGGCTACACCTTC.

The chain joins TRBV19 to TRBJ2-7; 10 bases match TRBD1. V was clipped by 5 bases and J by 3 bases; unmatched bases: 7. CDR1 is LNHDA and CDR2 is SQIVND in the germline V gene (reference sequence). This CDR3 has 15 amino acids. The CDR3 nucleotides read TGTGCCAGTAGTTCCGCCGGGACAGGGGACTACGAGCAGTACTTC. Amino acids: CASSSAGTGDYEQYF.

The chain uses TRBV19 and TRBJ2-2; TRBD2 agrees at 11 bases. Trimming took 3 bases from V and 7 from J; bases not matched to a gene: 4. Germline loops: CDR1 LNHDA, CDR2 SQIVND (reference sequence). CDR3 length: 15 residues. CDR3 DNA: TGTGCCAGTAGTATCCTAGCGGGAGGACACGGGGAGCTGTTTTTT. This codes for CASSILAGGHGELFF.

This clonotype was counted at least ten times. The rearrangement joins TRBV2 to TRBJ2-3, with 9 bases identical to TRBD2. Trimming at V came to 6 bases and at J to 0 bases, leaving 4 bases not matched to a gene. From germline, CDR1 is SNHLY and CDR2 FYNNEI. The CDR3 totals 15 residues. The DNA of the CDR3 is TGTGCCAGCAGACCTACTAGCGGGAGCACAGATACGCAGTATTTT. This translates into CASRPTSGSTDTQYF. The full variable domain, in which reference TRBV2 and TRBJ2-3 provide the parts outside the CDR3, is EPEVTQTPSHQVTQMGQEVILRCVPISNHLYFYWYRQILGQKVEFLVSFYNNEISEKSEIFDDQFSVERPDGSNFTLKIRSTKLEDSAMYFCASRPTSGSTDTQYFGPGTRLTVL.

This clonotype was recorded many times. The V call is TRBV6-1, the J call TRBJ1-6; D remains unclear. The CDR3 loop spans 13 amino acids. Germline CDR1 MNHNS, CDR2 SASEGT. The V end was cut by 6 bases, the J end by 5 bases, with 8 bases between. This CDR3 is CASRPKNNSPLHF. The CDR3 bases are TGTGCCAGCAGACCCAAAAATAATTCACCCCTCCACTTT.

This clonotype was seen at least ten times. The rearrangement links TRBV28 to TRBJ1-3; D call uncertain. This CDR3 spans 13 amino acids. In germline, CDR1 is MDHEN, CDR2 SYDVKM. With 3 bases removed from V and 2 bases from J, the gap between germline ends came to 5 bases. The CDR3: CASSLVPGNTIYF. CDR3 nucleotides: TGTGCCAGCAGTTTGGTCCCTGGAAACACCATATATTTT.

This clonotype has just a few counts. The V gene is TRBV9, the J gene TRBJ2-3; D perhaps matches TRBD1 (6 bases). This CDR3 is built from 15 residues. V was pared by 7 bases and J by 1 base, with 16 bases between. The germline gives CDR1 SGDLS, CDR2 YYNGEE. CDR3 protein: CASSQQGLGTDTQYF. CDR3 bases: TGTGCCAGCTCCCAACAGGGTTTAGGCACAGATACGCAGTATTTT.

This clonotype showed up just once. This sequence joins TRBV10-3 and TRBJ2-1, with 15 bases fitting TRBD2. J was trimmed by 0 bases and V by 7 bases; bases with no gene match: 7. The CDR3 is made up of 18 amino acids. Per the germline V gene, CDR1 is ENHRY and CDR2 is SYGVKD. CDR3: CAIIRTSGRETSYNEQFF. Written as DNA, the CDR3 is TGTGCCATCATCAGGACTAGCGGGAGGGAGACCTCCTACAATGAGCAGTTCTTC.

In this sample, this clonotype turned up a few times. V is TRBV19 and J is TRBJ1-5; no firm D call. Germline CDR1 and CDR2: LNHDA and SQIVND (reference sequence). This CDR3 comprises 15 residues. The V end was cut by 1 base, the J end by 2 bases, with 9 bases between. The CDR3: CASSIGRQGNQPQHF. CDR3 bases: TGTGCCAGTAGTATAGGTAGGCAGGGCAATCAGCCCCAGCATTTT.